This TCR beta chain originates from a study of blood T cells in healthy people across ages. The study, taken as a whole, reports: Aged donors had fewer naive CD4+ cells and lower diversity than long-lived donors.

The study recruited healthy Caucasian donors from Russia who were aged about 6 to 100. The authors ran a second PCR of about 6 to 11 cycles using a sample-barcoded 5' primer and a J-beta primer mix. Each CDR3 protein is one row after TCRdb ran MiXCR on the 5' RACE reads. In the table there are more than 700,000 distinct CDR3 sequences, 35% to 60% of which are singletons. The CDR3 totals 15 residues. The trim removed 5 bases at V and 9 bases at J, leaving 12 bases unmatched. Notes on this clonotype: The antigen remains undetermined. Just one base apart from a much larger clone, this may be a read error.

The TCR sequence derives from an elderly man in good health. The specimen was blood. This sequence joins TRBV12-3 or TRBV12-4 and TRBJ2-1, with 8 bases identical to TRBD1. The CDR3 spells CASSPDRGVKSEQFF. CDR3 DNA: TGTGCCAGCAGTCCTGACAGGGGAGTTAAGAGTGAGCAGTTCTTC.